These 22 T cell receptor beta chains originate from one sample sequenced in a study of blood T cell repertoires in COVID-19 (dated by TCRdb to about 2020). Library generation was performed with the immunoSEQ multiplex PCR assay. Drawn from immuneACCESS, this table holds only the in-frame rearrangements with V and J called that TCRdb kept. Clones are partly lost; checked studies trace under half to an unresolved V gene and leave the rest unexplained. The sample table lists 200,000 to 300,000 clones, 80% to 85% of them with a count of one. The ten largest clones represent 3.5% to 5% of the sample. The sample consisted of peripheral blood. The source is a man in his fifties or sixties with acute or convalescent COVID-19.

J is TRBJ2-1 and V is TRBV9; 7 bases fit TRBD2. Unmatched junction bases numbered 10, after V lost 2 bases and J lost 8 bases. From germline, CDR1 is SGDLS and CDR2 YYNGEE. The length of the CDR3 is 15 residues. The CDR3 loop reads CASSVTSRSLDEQFF. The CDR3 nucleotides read TGTGCCAGCAGCGTGACTAGCCGGAGCCTCGATGAGCAGTTCTTC.

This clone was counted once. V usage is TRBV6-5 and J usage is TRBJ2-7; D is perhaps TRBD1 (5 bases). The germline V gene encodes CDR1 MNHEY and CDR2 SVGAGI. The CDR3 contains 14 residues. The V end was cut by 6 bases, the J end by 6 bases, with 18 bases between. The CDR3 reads CASRYQGQTGEQYF. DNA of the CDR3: TGTGCCAGCAGATACCAGGGCCAGACCGGCGAGCAGTACTTC.

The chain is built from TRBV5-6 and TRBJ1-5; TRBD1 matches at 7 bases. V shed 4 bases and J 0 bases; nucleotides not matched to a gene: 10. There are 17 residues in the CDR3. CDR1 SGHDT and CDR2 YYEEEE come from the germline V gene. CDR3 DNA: TGTGCCAGCAGCAGAGGGGGCGGAATGTATAGCAATCAGCCCCAGCATTTT. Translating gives CASSRGGGMYSNQPQHF.

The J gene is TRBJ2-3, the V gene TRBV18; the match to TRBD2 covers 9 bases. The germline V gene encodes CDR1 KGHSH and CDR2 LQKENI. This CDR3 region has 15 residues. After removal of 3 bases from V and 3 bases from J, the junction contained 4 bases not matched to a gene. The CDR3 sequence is CASSPASGTTDTQYF. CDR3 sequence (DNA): TGTGCCAGCTCACCTGCTAGCGGGACTACAGATACGCAGTATTTT.

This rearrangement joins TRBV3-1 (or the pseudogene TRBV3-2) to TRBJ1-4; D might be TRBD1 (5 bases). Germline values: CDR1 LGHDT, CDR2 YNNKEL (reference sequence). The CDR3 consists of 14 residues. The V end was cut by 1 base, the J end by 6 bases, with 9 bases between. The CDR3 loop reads CASSQGQNHEKLFF. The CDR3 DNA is TGTGCCAGCAGCCAAGGACAGAATCATGAAAAACTGTTTTTT.

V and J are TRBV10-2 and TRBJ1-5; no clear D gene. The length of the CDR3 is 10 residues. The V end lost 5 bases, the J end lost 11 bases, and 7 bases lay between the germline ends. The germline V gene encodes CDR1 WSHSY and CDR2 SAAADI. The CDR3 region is CASSPPAQHF. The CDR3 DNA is TGCGCCAGCAGTCCCCCTGCCCAGCATTTT.

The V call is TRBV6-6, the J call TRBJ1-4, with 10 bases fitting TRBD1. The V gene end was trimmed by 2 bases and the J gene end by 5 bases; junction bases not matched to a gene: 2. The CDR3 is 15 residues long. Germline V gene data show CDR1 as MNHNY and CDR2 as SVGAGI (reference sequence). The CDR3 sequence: CASSYPGQGNEKLFF. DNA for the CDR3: TGTGCCAGCAGTTACCCGGGACAGGGGAATGAAAAACTGTTTTTT.

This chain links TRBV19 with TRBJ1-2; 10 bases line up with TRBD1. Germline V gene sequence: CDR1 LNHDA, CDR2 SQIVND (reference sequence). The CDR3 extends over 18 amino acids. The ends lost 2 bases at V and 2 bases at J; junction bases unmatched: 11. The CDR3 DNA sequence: TGTGCCAGTAGTATACTCGAGGGGGACAGGGGACCGAACTATGGCTACACCTTC. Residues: CASSILEGDRGPNYGYTF.

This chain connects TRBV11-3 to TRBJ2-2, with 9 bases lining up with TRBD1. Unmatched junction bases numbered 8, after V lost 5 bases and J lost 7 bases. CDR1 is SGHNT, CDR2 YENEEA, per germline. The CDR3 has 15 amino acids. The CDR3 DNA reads TGTGCCAGCAGCCCCGGGACAGGGATGAGCGGGGAGCTGTTTTTT. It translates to CASSPGTGMSGELFF.

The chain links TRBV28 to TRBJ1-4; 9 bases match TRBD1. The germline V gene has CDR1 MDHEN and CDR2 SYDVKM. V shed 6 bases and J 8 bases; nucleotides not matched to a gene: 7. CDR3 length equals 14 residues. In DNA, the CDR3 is TGTGCCAGCAGCTTACAGGGGGCAAAGGAAAAACTGTTTTTT. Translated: CASSLQGAKEKLFF.

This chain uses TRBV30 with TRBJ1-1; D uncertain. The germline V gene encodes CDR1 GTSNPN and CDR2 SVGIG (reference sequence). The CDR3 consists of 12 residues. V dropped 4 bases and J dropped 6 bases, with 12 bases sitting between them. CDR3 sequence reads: CAWIPAGAEAFF. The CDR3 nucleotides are TGTGCCTGGATACCAGCGGGCGCTGAAGCTTTCTTT.

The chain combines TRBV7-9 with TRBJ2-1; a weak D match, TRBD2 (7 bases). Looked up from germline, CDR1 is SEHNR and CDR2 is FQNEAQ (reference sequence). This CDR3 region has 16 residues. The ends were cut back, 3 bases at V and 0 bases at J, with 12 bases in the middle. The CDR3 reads CASSLRGGSSYNEQFF. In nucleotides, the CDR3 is TGTGCCAGCAGCTTGAGGGGGGGTAGCTCCTACAATGAGCAGTTCTTC.

The DNA of the CDR3 is TGCGCCAGCAGCATCGGGACAGGAGATAATTCACCCCTCCACTTT. Translating it yields CASSIGTGDNSPLHF. V is TRBV5-1 and J is TRBJ1-6, with TRBD1 matching over 8 bases. Losses at the gene ends were 4 bases for V and 5 bases for J; bases not matched to a gene: 5. This CDR3 region has 15 residues. CDR1 is SGHRS, CDR2 YFSETQ, per germline.

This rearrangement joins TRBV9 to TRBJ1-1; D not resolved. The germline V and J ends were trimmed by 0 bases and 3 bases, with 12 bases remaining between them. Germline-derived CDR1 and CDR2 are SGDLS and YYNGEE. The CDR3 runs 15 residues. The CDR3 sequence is CASSVGGGSDTEAFF. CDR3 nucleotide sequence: TGTGCCAGCAGCGTAGGGGGAGGGTCGGACACTGAAGCTTTCTTT.

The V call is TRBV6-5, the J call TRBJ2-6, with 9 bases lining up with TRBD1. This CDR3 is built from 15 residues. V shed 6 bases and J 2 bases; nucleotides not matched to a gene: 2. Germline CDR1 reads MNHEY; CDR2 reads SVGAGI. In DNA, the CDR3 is TGTGCCAGCAGGGACAGGGGTGCTGGGGCCAACGTCCTGACTTTC. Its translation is CASRDRGAGANVLTF.

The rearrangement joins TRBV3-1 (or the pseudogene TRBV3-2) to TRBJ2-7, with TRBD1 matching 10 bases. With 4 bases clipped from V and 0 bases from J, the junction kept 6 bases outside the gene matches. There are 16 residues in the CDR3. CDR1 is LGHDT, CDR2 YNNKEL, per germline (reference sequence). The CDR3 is CASSPTGQGGSYEQYF. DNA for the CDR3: TGTGCCAGCAGCCCGACCGGACAGGGGGGCTCCTACGAGCAGTACTTC.

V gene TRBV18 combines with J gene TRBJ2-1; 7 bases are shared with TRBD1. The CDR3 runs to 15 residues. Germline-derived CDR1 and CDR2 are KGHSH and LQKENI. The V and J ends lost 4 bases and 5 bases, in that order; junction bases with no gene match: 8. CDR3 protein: CASSQDGTVNNEQFF. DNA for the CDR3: TGTGCCAGCTCACAGGACGGGACAGTCAACAATGAGCAGTTCTTC.

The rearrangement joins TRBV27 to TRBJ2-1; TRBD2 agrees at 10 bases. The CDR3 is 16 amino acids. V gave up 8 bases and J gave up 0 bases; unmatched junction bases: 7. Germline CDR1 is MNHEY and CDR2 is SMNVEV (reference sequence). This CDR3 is CASGSSGRVSYNEQFF. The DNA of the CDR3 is TGTGCCAGCGGATCTAGCGGGAGAGTCTCCTACAATGAGCAGTTCTTC.

This CDR3 reads CASSPSSPDQPQHF. The CDR3 DNA reads TGCGCCAGCAGCCCCTCAAGCCCCGATCAGCCCCAGCATTTT. The chain links TRBV5-1 to TRBJ1-5; D ambiguous. From germline, CDR1 is SGHRS and CDR2 YFSETQ. The CDR3 spans 14 residues. Trimming cost V 4 bases and J 5 bases, with 13 bases left between them.

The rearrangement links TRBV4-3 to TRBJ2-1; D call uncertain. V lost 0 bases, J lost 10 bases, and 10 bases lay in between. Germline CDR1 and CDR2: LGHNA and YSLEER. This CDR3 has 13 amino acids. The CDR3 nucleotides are TGCGCCAGCAGCCAAGAAAGAGCGAGGGAGCAGTTCTTC. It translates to CASSQERAREQFF.

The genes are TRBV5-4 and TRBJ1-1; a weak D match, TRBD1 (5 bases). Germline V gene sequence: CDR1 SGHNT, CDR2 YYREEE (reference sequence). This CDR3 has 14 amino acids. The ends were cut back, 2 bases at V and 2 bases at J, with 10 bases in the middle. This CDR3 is CASSFGGDNTEAFF. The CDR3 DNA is TGTGCCAGCAGCTTTGGGGGGGACAACACTGAAGCTTTCTTT.

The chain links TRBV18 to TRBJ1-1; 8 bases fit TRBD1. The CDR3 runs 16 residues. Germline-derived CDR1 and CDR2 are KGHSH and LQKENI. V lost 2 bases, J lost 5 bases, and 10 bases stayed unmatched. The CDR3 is CASSPRTGNRLTEAFF. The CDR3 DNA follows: TGTGCCAGCTCACCAAGGACAGGGAACCGATTGACTGAAGCTTTCTTT.